The 27 T cell receptor beta chains below come from one sample, sequenced in a study of cytomegalovirus exposure and HLA in healthy donors. The PCR contained 60 Vbeta and 13 Jbeta primers. Assay used: immunoSEQ multiplex PCR; TCRdb lists only in-frame clones, some missing. The repertoire holds 250,000 to 350,000 clones, with 72% as singletons. The sequencing sample was made of PBMCs. The receptors stem from a female donor in good health and CMV-seronegative.

This rearrangement joins TRBV16 to TRBJ2-3; D possibly corresponds to TRBD1 (6 bases). The CDR3 extends over 12 amino acids. Germline V gene data show CDR1 as KGHSY and CDR2 as FQNENV. Trimming left V 6 bases short and J 5 bases short, with 9 bases between. CDR3 residues: CASSTGRDTQYF. As DNA, the CDR3 is TGTGCCAGCAGTACAGGGAGAGATACGCAGTATTTT.

The chain uses TRBV5-1 and TRBJ2-1; 11 bases align to TRBD2. V dropped 4 bases and J dropped 5; count of bases not matched to a gene: 11. The CDR3 spans 17 residues. Germline V lookup: CDR1 SGHRS, CDR2 YFSETQ. CDR3 sequence reads: CASSPWPTSGSHNEQFF. The CDR3 region has the DNA TGCGCCAGCAGCCCTTGGCCCACTAGCGGGAGCCACAATGAGCAGTTCTTC.

This rearrangement joins TRBV27 to TRBJ2-3; TRBD2 is a possible D gene (6 bases). The V gene lost 5 bases and the J gene lost 4 bases, with 16 bases spanning the gap. Looked up from germline, CDR1 is MNHEY and CDR2 is SMNVEV (reference sequence). The CDR3 runs 15 residues. DNA of the CDR3: TGTGCCAGCAGTCCACCGGGAGCGGGCCCAGATACGCAGTATTTT. This translates into CASSPPGAGPDTQYF.

The gene calls are TRBV7-9 and TRBJ1-2; D may be TRBD1 (5 bases). V was clipped by 7 bases and J by 2 bases, with 17 bases between them. The CDR3 contains 15 residues. CDR1 and CDR2 from the germline V gene are SEHNR and FQNEAQ (reference sequence). CDR3 residues: CASTPQETANYGYTF. The CDR3 coding sequence is TGTGCCAGCACGCCCCAAGAGACAGCAAACTATGGCTACACCTTC.

This clone was seen once. The chain combines TRBV5-1 with TRBJ2-2; tentatively, D is TRBD2 (6 bases). Germline V gene data show CDR1 as SGHRS and CDR2 as YFSETQ. V lost 6 bases, J lost 0 bases, and 12 bases lay in between. CDR3 length: 15 amino acids. The CDR3 DNA sequence: TGCGCCAGCACTGGGGGGAGGACGAACACCGGGGAGCTGTTTTTT. It encodes CASTGGRTNTGELFF.

The sample holds a few counts of this clone. The chain employs TRBV21-1 and TRBJ2-7; the tabulated D call, TRBD2, remains unverified against the DNA. TRBV21-1 constitutes a pseudogene. This CDR3 is built from 15 residues. CDR3 amino acids: CASSKRGGVLYEQYF. In nucleotides, the CDR3 is TGTGCCAGCAGCAAGCGGGGCGGGGTACTCTACGAGCAGTACTTC.

This clone was observed a few times. This chain links TRBV5-8 with TRBJ1-5; no reliable D call. Germline loops: CDR1 SGHTS, CDR2 YDEGEE. The V end lost 1 base, the J end lost 0 bases, and 8 bases lay between the germline ends. The CDR3 contains 15 residues. The CDR3 region has the DNA TGTGCCAGCAGCTTGAGACAATATAGCAATCAGCCCCAGCATTTT. Protein sequence: CASSLRQYSNQPQHF.

The rearrangement links TRBV6-5 to TRBJ1-1, with D unclear. CDR3 length: 14 residues. Trimming left V 0 bases short and J 0 bases short, with 5 bases between. Germline-derived CDR1 and CDR2 are MNHEY and SVGAGI. CDR3: CASSYSTVNTEAFF. CDR3 in DNA: TGTGCCAGCAGTTACTCCACAGTGAACACTGAAGCTTTCTTT.

On this clone itself: In the same sample, other DNA sequences code for this CDR3. This chain links TRBV11-3 with TRBJ2-5, with a tentative D call TRBD2 (6 bases). Germline V CDR1 and CDR2: SGHNT, YENEEA. V was pared by 4 bases and J by 2 bases, with 8 bases between. The CDR3 runs to 13 residues. This CDR3 is CASSSRGQETQYF. CDR3 in DNA: TGTGCCAGCAGCTCGCGGGGTCAAGAGACCCAGTACTTC.

This clone showed up just once. This chain links TRBV28 with TRBJ1-3; 7 nucleotides line up with TRBD1. CDR3 length equals 13 residues. V lost 7 bases and J lost 4; bases outside the gene matches: 4. Germline CDR1 is MDHEN and CDR2 is SYDVKM. The CDR3 region is CASKTTGGNTIYF. The CDR3 DNA reads as TGTGCCAGCAAAACGACAGGGGGAAACACCATATATTTT.

V is TRBV19 and J is TRBJ2-7, with a tentative D call TRBD2 (7 bases). Per germline, CDR1 LNHDA and CDR2 SQIVND (reference sequence). V lost 3 bases and J 4 bases, leaving 19 bases between the germline ends. The CDR3 length is 16 residues. This chain's CDR3 is CASSIPAQGGGYEQYF. The CDR3, as DNA: TGTGCCAGTAGTATCCCTGCACAGGGAGGGGGATACGAGCAGTACTTC.

V and J are TRBV4-1 and TRBJ1-1; TRBD1 agrees at 8 bases. J gave up 11 bases and V 3 bases, and 11 bases lay outside the gene matches. The CDR3 is 14 amino acids. The V gene's germline CDR1 is MGHRA and CDR2 YSYEKL. The CDR3 loop is CASSQAAGGAGAFF. In DNA form, the CDR3 reads TGCGCCAGCAGCCAGGCTGCAGGGGGCGCAGGGGCTTTCTTT.

This chain uses TRBV10-3 with TRBJ2-1, with 9 bases that match TRBD1. The germline V gene encodes CDR1 ENHRY and CDR2 SYGVKD. This CDR3 has 15 amino acids. V trimming: 5 bases; J trimming: 1 base; junction bases outside the gene matches: 3. The CDR3 here is CAISSGQGSYNEQFF. CDR3 bases: TGTGCCATCAGTTCCGGACAGGGGTCCTACAATGAGCAGTTCTTC.

V and J are TRBV10-1 and TRBJ2-7; 7 positions agree with TRBD2. V was clipped by 3 bases and J by 1 base; unmatched bases: 3. Germline CDR1 WNHNN, CDR2 SYGVQD (reference sequence). The CDR3 sequence is 14 residues long. The CDR3 DNA follows: TGCGCCAGCAGTGACGCGGGAGCGTCCTACGAGCAGTACTTC. This encodes CASSDAGASYEQYF.

The chain uses TRBV7-8 and TRBJ1-1; no definite D call. CDR1 and CDR2 (germline): SGHVS, FQNEAQ. V lost 8 bases and J lost 4, with 20 bases in between. The CDR3 is 15 amino acids. The DNA of the CDR3 is TGTGCCAGCGGCGCAGGTGTCCTATCGGCCACTGAAGCTTTCTTT. Protein sequence: CASGAGVLSATEAFF.

The rearrangement links TRBV11-2 to TRBJ2-7, with TRBD2 identical over 12 bases. Germline assignment: CDR1 SGHAT and CDR2 FQNNGV. The CDR3 loop spans 16 amino acids. The trim removed 2 bases at V and 9 bases at J, leaving 11 bases unmatched. The CDR3 DNA reads as TGTGCCAGCAGCTTACTGACTAGCGGGAGTTCAGGTGGGCAGTACTTC. This sequence encodes CASSLLTSGSSGGQYF.

The chain recombines TRBV7-9 with TRBJ2-7, with D possibly being TRBD2 (6 bases). The CDR3 is 16 residues long. Trimming stripped 3 bases from V and 4 bases from J, with 19 bases between. Germline V CDR1 and CDR2: SEHNR, FQNEAQ (reference sequence). The CDR3 is CASSFSGVRRNYEQYF. Here the CDR3 DNA reads TGTGCCAGCAGCTTTTCGGGGGTCAGAAGGAATTACGAGCAGTACTTC. Together with reference TRBV7-9 and TRBJ2-7, the CDR3 gives the full variable domain: DTGVSQNPRHKITKRGQNVTFRCDPISEHNRLYWYRQTLGQGPEFLTYFQNEAQLEKSRLLSDRFSAERPKGSFSTLEIQRTEQGDSAMYLCASSFSGVRRNYEQYFGPGTRLTVT.

The chain couples TRBV7-2 to TRBJ1-1, with D possibly TRBD1 on 5 matching bases. Trimming took off 0 bases at V and 5 bases at J, with 7 bases between the two ends. Germline CDR1 reads SGHTA; CDR2 reads FQGNSA. CDR3 size: 13 residues. CDR3 sequence reads: CASSLARGTEAFF. The CDR3 nucleotides are TGTGCCAGCAGCTTAGCGCGGGGGACTGAAGCTTTCTTT.

In this sample, this clone turned up a few times. CDR3 in DNA: TGCGCCAGCAGCATGGGGGCCGGATATGGCTACACCTTC. This sequence encodes CASSMGAGYGYTF. The chain is built from TRBV5-1 and TRBJ1-2; possible D gene TRBD1, 6 bases. The CDR3 runs 13 residues. Germline V lookup: CDR1 SGHRS, CDR2 YFSETQ. V dropped 4 bases and J dropped 5 bases, with 12 bases sitting between them.

This clone showed up just a few times. The chain combines TRBV18 with TRBJ1-5; 7 bases map to TRBD1. Trimming cost V 3 bases and J 1 base; bases outside gene matches: 3. The CDR3 length is 15 residues. The V gene's germline CDR1 is KGHSH and CDR2 LQKENI. CDR3 amino acids: CASSPPGQSNQPQHF. For the CDR3, the DNA is TGTGCCAGCTCACCCCCGGGACAGAGCAATCAGCCCCAGCATTTT.

V usage is TRBV10-3 and J usage is TRBJ2-5; 8 bases align to TRBD2. V lost 6 bases to trimming and J lost 2 bases; unmatched junction nucleotides: 5. Germline values: CDR1 ENHRY, CDR2 SYGVKD. The length of the CDR3 is 14 residues. The CDR3 loop reads CAISLAGGQETQYF. The CDR3 nucleotides read TGTGCCATCAGCTTGGCGGGAGGTCAAGAGACCCAGTACTTC.

The V call is TRBV28, the J call TRBJ2-7; 7 nucleotides line up with TRBD1. The trim removed 8 bases at V and 3 bases at J, leaving 4 bases unmatched. Germline CDR1 reads MDHEN; CDR2 reads SYDVKM. The CDR3 extends over 12 amino acids. CDR3 nucleotide sequence: TGTGCCAGCGGGGACAGCCACTACGAGCAGTACTTC. This translates into CASGDSHYEQYF. The complete variable domain, with remaining parts taken from reference TRBV28 and TRBJ2-7, reads DVKVTQSSRYLVKRTGEKVFLECVQDMDHENMFWYRQDPGLGLRLIYFSYDVKMKEKGDIPEGYSVSREKKERFSLILESASTNQTSMYLCASGDSHYEQYFGPGTRLTVT.

The CDR3 protein is CATHYSPGTTPGNTEAFF. CDR3 coding DNA: TGTGCCACGCACTACTCTCCCGGGACTACACCGGGGAACACTGAAGCTTTCTTT. The V call is TRBV10-3, the J call TRBJ1-1; possible D gene TRBD1, 5 bases. This CDR3 is built from 18 residues. The germline gives CDR1 ENHRY, CDR2 SYGVKD. V lost 10 bases, J lost 1 base, and 28 bases lay in between.

This clone was observed a few times. V usage is TRBV27 and J usage is TRBJ2-1; tentatively, D is TRBD1 (6 bases). The V gene lost 6 bases and the J gene lost 2 bases, with 11 bases spanning the gap. Germline V lookup: CDR1 MNHEY, CDR2 SMNVEV (reference sequence). CDR3 length equals 14 residues. As DNA, the CDR3 is TGTGCCAGCAGGAGGGGGACAACCTACAATGAGCAGTTCTTC. Translated, it gives CASRRGTTYNEQFF.

The chain couples TRBV28 to TRBJ2-1; TRBD1 matches 8 bases. The CDR3 length is 15 residues. The V and J ends lost 3 bases and 3 bases, in that order; junction bases with no gene match: 4. Germline-derived CDR1 and CDR2 are MDHEN and SYDVKM. CDR3 region: CASSLTGEFYNEQFF. The DNA for the CDR3 is TGTGCCAGCAGTTTGACAGGGGAGTTCTACAATGAGCAGTTCTTC.

The genes are TRBV5-5 and TRBJ2-4; D uncertain. The V gene lost 4 bases and the J gene lost 1 base, with 6 bases spanning the gap. Germline CDR1 is SGHKS and CDR2 is YYEKEE (reference sequence). The CDR3 is 13 residues long. CDR3 nucleotides: TGTGCCAGCAGCGTTGCGGCCAAAAACATTCAGTACTTC. Translated: CASSVAAKNIQYF. The variable domain in full, with the rest retrieved from reference TRBV5-5 and TRBJ2-4, is DAGVTQSPTHLIKTRGQQVTLRCSPISGHKSVSWYQQVLGQGPQFIFQYYEKEERGRGNFPDRFSARQFPNYSSELNVNALLLGDSALYLCASSVAAKNIQYFGAGTRLSVL.

In its sample, this clone was seen a few times. The chain is built from TRBV7-2 and TRBJ2-5, with a weak D call TRBD2 (6 bases). Per germline, CDR1 SGHTA and CDR2 FQGNSA. CDR3 length: 14 residues. Trimming pared 1 base from V and 3 bases from J, leaving 9 bases between. The CDR3 here is CASSLVGLKETQYF. In nucleotides, the CDR3 is TGTGCCAGCAGCTTAGTAGGACTAAAAGAGACCCAGTACTTC.